The sequence of this T cell receptor (beta chain) was determined in a study of blood T cell repertoires in COVID-19. Study summary: COVID-19 samples collected from the United States, Italy and Spain covered acute and convalescent phases. Nucleic acid was either cDNA or gDNA, and it came from T cells, B-cell-depleted T cells, or PBMCs.

The CDR3 loop spans 15 amino acids. The V and J ends lost 5 bases and 7 bases, in that order; junction bases with no gene match: 10. Per germline, CDR1 SSHAT and CDR2 FNYEAQ (reference sequence). Seattle patients were enrolled while actively infected and followed longitudinally. Original handling: Researchers report that nucleated cell counts were estimated from reference gene primer amplification. Produced via immunoSEQ multiplex PCR; TCRdb's table is partial and in-frame only. D and trimming come from the DNA, and the V and J calls and clone size come from that table. The data contain approximately 200,000 clones, about 83% of them singletons. This clone was recorded only once.

Sequencing was done on a sample of peripheral blood. This receptor was obtained from a person aged 70 to 85 with COVID-19, enrolled during active disease. This chain connects TRBV7-7 to TRBJ2-1, with 8 positions matching TRBD2. CDR3 loop: CASSRAGGLMNEQFF. Here the CDR3 DNA reads TGTGCCAGCAGCCGGGCGGGGGGATTGATGAATGAGCAGTTCTTC.